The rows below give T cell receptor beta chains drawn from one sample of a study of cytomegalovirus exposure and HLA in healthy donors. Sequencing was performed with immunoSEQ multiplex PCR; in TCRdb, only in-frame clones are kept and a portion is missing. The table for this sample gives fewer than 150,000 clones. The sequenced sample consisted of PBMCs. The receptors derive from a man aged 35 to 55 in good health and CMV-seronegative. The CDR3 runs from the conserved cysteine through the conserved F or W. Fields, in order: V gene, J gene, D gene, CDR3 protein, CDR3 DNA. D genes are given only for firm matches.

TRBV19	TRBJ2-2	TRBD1	CASCWGQGITGELFF	TGTGCCAGTTGTTGGGGACAGGGCATCACCGGGGAGCTGTTTTTT
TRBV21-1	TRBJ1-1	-	CASSIRRGRTEAFF	TGTGCCAGCAGCATCCGCAGGGGGAGAACTGAAGCTTTCTTT
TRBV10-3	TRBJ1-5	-	CAISESGQINQPQHF	TGTGCCATCAGTGAGAGTGGTCAGATAAATCAGCCCCAGCATTTT
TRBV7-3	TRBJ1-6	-	CASRMREDSPLHF	TGTGCCAGCAGGATGAGGGAGGATTCACCCCTCCACTTT
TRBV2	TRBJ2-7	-	CASSSVYEQYF	TGTGCCAGCAGTAGCGTTTACGAGCAGTACTTC
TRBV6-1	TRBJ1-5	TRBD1	CASTQGTVGRPQHF	TGTGCCAGCACCCAAGGGACAGTGGGGAGGCCCCAGCATTTT
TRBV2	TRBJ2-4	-	CASSEAPGLAKNIQYF	TGTGCCAGCAGTGAAGCCCCAGGCCTAGCCAAAAACATTCAGTACTTC
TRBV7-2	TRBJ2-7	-	CASSLSSYEQYF	TGTGCCAGCAGCTTGAGCTCCTACGAGCAGTACTTC
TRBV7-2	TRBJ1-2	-	CASSLGAGETYGYTF	TGTGCCAGCAGCTTAGGAGCGGGAGAGACCTATGGCTACACCTTC
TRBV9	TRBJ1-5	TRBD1	CASSRGQGNNQPQHF	TGTGCCAGCAGCCGAGGACAGGGTAACAATCAGCCCCAGCATTTT
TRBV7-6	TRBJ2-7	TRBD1	CASSPGQGYEQYF	TGTGCCAGCAGCCCAGGACAGGGGTACGAGCAGTACTTC
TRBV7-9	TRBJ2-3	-	CASSLRDITDTQYF	TGTGCCAGCAGCTTAAGGGACATCACAGATACGCAGTATTTT
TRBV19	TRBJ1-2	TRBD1	CASSTMMGQGPYGYTF	TGTGCCAGTAGTACCATGATGGGACAGGGACCCTATGGCTACACCTTC
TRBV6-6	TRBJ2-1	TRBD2	CASSHRGGPHNEQFF	TGTGCCAGCAGTCATCGCGGGGGGCCCCACAATGAGCAGTTCTTC
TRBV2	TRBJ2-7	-	CASSEAWGPTYEQYF	TGTGCCAGCAGTGAAGCCTGGGGGCCCACCTACGAGCAGTACTTC
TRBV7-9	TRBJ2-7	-	CASSLLGGYEQYF	TGTGCCAGCAGCTTGCTGGGGGGTTACGAGCAGTACTTC
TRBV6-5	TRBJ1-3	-	CASRSNGNTIYF	TGTGCCAGTAGATCGAACGGAAACACCATATATTTT
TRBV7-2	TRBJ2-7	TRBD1	CASSFSQGDVYEQYF	TGTGCCAGCAGCTTTAGCCAGGGGGACGTCTACGAGCAGTACTTC
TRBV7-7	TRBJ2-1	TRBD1	CASSQGGSDEQFF	TGTGCCAGCAGCCAAGGGGGCAGCGATGAGCAGTTCTTC
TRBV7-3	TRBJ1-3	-	CASSPQGAGNTIYF	TGTGCCAGCAGCCCACAGGGTGCTGGAAACACCATATATTTT
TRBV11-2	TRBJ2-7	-	CASSQGPGAYEQYF	TGTGCCAGCAGCCAAGGACCAGGGGCCTACGAGCAGTACTTC
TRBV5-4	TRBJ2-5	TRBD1	CASRDTDRVKETQYF	TGTGCCAGCAGAGATACGGACAGGGTGAAAGAGACCCAGTACTTC